The 25 T cell receptor beta chains listed next were all sequenced from one sample in a study of T cell responses to AZD1222 COVID-19 vaccine. The assay was immunoSEQ multiplex PCR, and TCRdb's table has in-frame clones only and misses some. The sample includes about 140,000 clones. What was sequenced was peripheral blood. The source is an adult in good health.

The V call is TRBV6-1, the J call TRBJ2-5; 8 nucleotides align to TRBD1. Losses at the gene ends were 2 bases for V and 4 bases for J; bases not matched to a gene: 6. The length of the CDR3 is 15 residues. Germline-derived CDR1 and CDR2 are MNHNS and SASEGT. The CDR3 loop is CASSEIQGARETQYF. The CDR3, as DNA: TGTGCCAGCAGTGAAATCCAGGGGGCGAGAGAGACCCAGTACTTC.

A word on this clone: One end of the junction does not line up with germline, which may come from a read error. The chain employs TRBV20-1 and TRBJ2-3; D not resolved. CDR3 length equals 11 residues. The V gene's germline CDR1 is DFQATT and CDR2 SNEGSKA (reference sequence). The CDR3 nucleotides read TGCAGTGGTAGATTCGCGGATACGCAGTATTTT. Its translation is CSGRFADTQYF.

This rearrangement joins TRBV2 to TRBJ2-1, with 11 bases lining up with TRBD2. The trim removed 6 bases at V and 4 bases at J, leaving 11 bases unmatched. This CDR3 region has 17 residues. Germline V gene data show CDR1 as SNHLY and CDR2 as FYNNEI. The CDR3 sequence is CASSIRLAGRQYNEQFF. CDR3 in DNA: TGTGCCAGCAGCATTCGACTAGCGGGGAGACAATACAATGAGCAGTTCTTC.

The chain carries TRBV19 and TRBJ1-2; 8 nucleotides align to TRBD1. Germline V gene lookup returns CDR1 LNHDA and CDR2 SQIVND (reference sequence). J gave up 4 bases and V 3 bases, and 7 bases lay outside the gene matches. This CDR3 region has 15 residues. CDR3 sequence (DNA): TGTGCCAGTAGTATCGGGGCAGGGGGCACCTATGGCTACACCTTC. Amino acid sequence: CASSIGAGGTYGYTF.

The rearrangement uses TRBV11-2 and TRBJ2-3; D is perhaps TRBD1 (5 bases). V lost 5 bases to trimming and J lost 2 bases, with 17 bases between them. Per germline, CDR1 SGHAT and CDR2 FQNNGV. The CDR3 totals 16 residues. CDR3 amino acids: CASSPRQPRYTDTQYF. The CDR3 nucleotides read TGTGCCAGCAGCCCCCGACAGCCAAGGTACACAGATACGCAGTATTTT.

The chain couples TRBV21-1 to TRBJ1-2; TRBD1 is the table's D call, not checked against the DNA. TRBV21-1 is a pseudogene segment. The CDR3 loop spans 16 amino acids. This CDR3 reads CASSKVEDRILYGYTF. CDR3 coding DNA: TGTGCCAGCAGCAAAGTTGAGGACAGGATCCTCTATGGCTACACCTTC.

This rearrangement joins TRBV5-6 to TRBJ2-3; D is unresolved. Looked up from germline, CDR1 is SGHDT and CDR2 is YYEEEE. The CDR3 loop spans 16 amino acids. V shed 6 bases and J shed 2 bases, with 19 bases lying between them. CDR3: CASTRLGAFYTDTQYF. Here the CDR3 DNA reads TGTGCCAGCACCAGGTTGGGCGCTTTTTACACAGATACGCAGTATTTT.

This sequence joins TRBV6-5 and TRBJ2-3, with 9 bases aligning to TRBD2. V lost 4 bases and J lost 3; bases outside the gene matches: 8. Germline loops: CDR1 MNHEY, CDR2 SVGAGI. This CDR3 comprises 16 residues. As DNA, the CDR3 is TGTGCCAGCAGTTCCGAGAGCGGGGGGCGGACAGATACGCAGTATTTT. Translated, it gives CASSSESGGRTDTQYF.

The rearrangement links TRBV2 to TRBJ1-4; tentatively, D is TRBD1 (6 bases). Trimming pared 8 bases from V and 7 bases from J, leaving 17 bases between. The CDR3 is 14 residues long. In germline, CDR1 is SNHLY, CDR2 FYNNEI. The CDR3, as DNA: TGTGCCAGCCGGAAGGGGACGGGGGCTGAAAAACTGTTTTTT. It encodes CASRKGTGAEKLFF.

V usage is TRBV5-1 and J usage is TRBJ2-7; 9 nucleotides match TRBD2. V lost 0 bases and J lost 6; bases outside the gene matches: 7. This CDR3 is built from 15 residues. Germline V lookup: CDR1 SGHRS, CDR2 YFSETQ. The CDR3 region has the DNA TGCGCCAGCAGCTTGGCCTTGGCTAGCGGGGCCGAGCAGTACTTC. Its translation: CASSLALASGAEQYF.

The V call is TRBV6-5, the J call TRBJ1-1; no clear D. CDR3 size: 11 residues. V lost 10 bases and J lost 4, with 10 bases in between. The germline V gene has CDR1 MNHEY and CDR2 SVGAGI. DNA of the CDR3: TGTGCCACTACCGGGCCCACTGAAGCTTTCTTT. It is translated as CATTGPTEAFF.

The CDR3 sequence: CASSAYYGYTF. The CDR3 DNA reads as TGTGCCAGCAGTGCCTACTATGGCTACACCTTC. V usage is TRBV25-1 and J usage is TRBJ1-2; D is uncertain. Germline CDR1 MGHDK, CDR2 SYGVNS. The CDR3 contains 11 residues. V was trimmed by 4 bases and J by 3 bases, leaving 3 bases between them.

This chain links TRBV18 with TRBJ1-1, with 8 bases aligning to TRBD1. Germline V gives CDR1 KGHSH, CDR2 LQKENI. V lost 2 bases, J lost 4 bases, and 0 bases stayed unmatched. This CDR3 comprises 13 residues. The CDR3: CASSPDRGTEAFF. The DNA for the CDR3 is TGTGCCAGCTCACCAGACAGGGGCACTGAAGCTTTCTTT.

The V call is TRBV10-1, the J call TRBJ2-1, with D hard to call. The CDR3 contains 12 residues. Looked up from germline, CDR1 is WNHNN and CDR2 is SYGVQD (reference sequence). The V end lost 6 bases, the J end lost 7 bases, and 10 bases lay between the germline ends. DNA of the CDR3: TGCGCCAGCAGCACCCTGGGGAATGAGCAGTTCTTC. Protein product: CASSTLGNEQFF.

The chain uses TRBV4-1 and TRBJ2-7, with 8 bases matching TRBD1. This CDR3 region has 14 residues. Germline V CDR1 and CDR2: MGHRA, YSYEKL. The V and J ends lost 4 bases and 3 bases, in that order; junction bases with no gene match: 5. The CDR3 DNA reads TGCGCCAGCAGCCCTGGACAGGGTGGCTACGAGCAGTACTTC. It specifies CASSPGQGGYEQYF.

CDR3 region: CAALGSYEQYF. Written as DNA, the CDR3 is TGTGCCGCACTTGGTTCCTACGAGCAGTACTTC. J is TRBJ2-7 and V is TRBV28; D is ambiguous. Germline lookup yields CDR1 MDHEN and CDR2 SYDVKM. The CDR3 contains 11 residues. The ends were cut back, 11 bases at V and 1 base at J, with 9 bases in the middle.

The V gene is TRBV5-4, the J gene TRBJ1-6; 10 bases align to TRBD1. CDR3 length: 14 amino acids. The V gene's germline CDR1 is SGHNT and CDR2 YYREEE (reference sequence). V lost 4 bases and J lost 10; bases outside the gene matches: 5. The CDR3 protein is CASSQGTGESPLHF. CDR3 in DNA: TGTGCCAGCAGCCAGGGGACAGGGGAATCACCCCTCCACTTT.

The chain couples TRBV10-3 to TRBJ2-3; D gene uncertain. The CDR3 has 12 amino acids. Per the germline V gene, CDR1 is ENHRY and CDR2 is SYGVKD. V lost 10 bases, J lost 2 bases, and 10 bases lay in between. CDR3 amino acids: CANSEDTDTQYF. In DNA form, the CDR3 reads TGTGCCAACTCTGAAGACACAGATACGCAGTATTTT.

V gene TRBV28 combines with J gene TRBJ1-1; a possible D gene is TRBD1 (6 bases). Germline CDR1 MDHEN, CDR2 SYDVKM. CDR3 length: 17 amino acids. The V end was cut by 3 bases, the J end by 1 base, with 18 bases between. The CDR3 here is CASSFAVRGRQNTEAFF. In DNA form, the CDR3 reads TGTGCCAGCAGTTTTGCGGTAAGGGGGAGACAGAACACTGAAGCTTTCTTT.

The rearrangement joins TRBV6-5 to TRBJ2-5, with D unclear. Germline assignment: CDR1 MNHEY and CDR2 SVGAGI. With 5 bases removed from V and 9 bases from J, the gap between germline ends came to 16 bases. The CDR3 is made up of 13 amino acids. CDR3 nucleotides: TGTGCCAGCAGTAAGTCGGCCCTCCGGGCCCAGTACTTC. It encodes CASSKSALRAQYF.

To note about this clone: The sample contains more than one DNA sequence encoding this CDR3. The chain joins TRBV19 to TRBJ1-5; D ambiguous. The V end lost 1 base, the J end lost 5 bases, and 6 bases lay between the germline ends. Germline assignment: CDR1 LNHDA and CDR2 SQIVND (reference sequence). The CDR3 sequence is 13 residues long. For the CDR3, the DNA is TGTGCCAGTAGTATAGGTCGCGATCAGCCCCAGCATTTT. This codes for CASSIGRDQPQHF.

V is TRBV18 and J is TRBJ1-2, with a tentative D call TRBD1 (5 bases). The CDR3 length is 16 residues. V lost 3 bases, J lost 0 bases, and 14 bases lay in between. Germline V lookup: CDR1 KGHSH, CDR2 LQKENI. Written as DNA, the CDR3 is TGTGCCAGCTCACCCATCGACAGCACTACTAACTATGGCTACACCTTC. This gives the protein CASSPIDSTTNYGYTF.

This chain links TRBV5-1 with TRBJ2-7, with 10 bases that match TRBD1. Trimming removed 2 bases from V and 5 bases from J; junction bases left unmatched: 4. This CDR3 spans 14 amino acids. Germline-derived CDR1 and CDR2 are SGHRS and YFSETQ. As DNA, the CDR3 is TGCGCCAGCAGCTTATCGACAGGGGGCGACGAGCAGTACTTC. Encoded protein: CASSLSTGGDEQYF.

About this clone itself: The sample has other DNA sequences that encode this CDR3 too. This sequence joins TRBV9 and TRBJ1-2; weak D call: TRBD1 (5 bases). V lost 0 bases and J lost 5, with 5 bases in between. Germline values: CDR1 SGDLS, CDR2 YYNGEE. This CDR3 has 12 amino acids. CDR3 sequence (DNA): TGTGCCAGCAGCGTAGCAGGGTATGGCTACACCTTC. Its protein product is CASSVAGYGYTF.

The chain employs TRBV28 and TRBJ1-2; 7 nucleotides align to TRBD1. The CDR3 has 14 residues. The ends lost 6 bases at V and 2 bases at J; junction bases unmatched: 6. The V gene's germline CDR1 is MDHEN and CDR2 SYDVKM. CDR3 coding DNA: TGTGCCAGCAGCGGAGGGACAGCAAACTATGGCTACACCTTC. This encodes CASSGGTANYGYTF.